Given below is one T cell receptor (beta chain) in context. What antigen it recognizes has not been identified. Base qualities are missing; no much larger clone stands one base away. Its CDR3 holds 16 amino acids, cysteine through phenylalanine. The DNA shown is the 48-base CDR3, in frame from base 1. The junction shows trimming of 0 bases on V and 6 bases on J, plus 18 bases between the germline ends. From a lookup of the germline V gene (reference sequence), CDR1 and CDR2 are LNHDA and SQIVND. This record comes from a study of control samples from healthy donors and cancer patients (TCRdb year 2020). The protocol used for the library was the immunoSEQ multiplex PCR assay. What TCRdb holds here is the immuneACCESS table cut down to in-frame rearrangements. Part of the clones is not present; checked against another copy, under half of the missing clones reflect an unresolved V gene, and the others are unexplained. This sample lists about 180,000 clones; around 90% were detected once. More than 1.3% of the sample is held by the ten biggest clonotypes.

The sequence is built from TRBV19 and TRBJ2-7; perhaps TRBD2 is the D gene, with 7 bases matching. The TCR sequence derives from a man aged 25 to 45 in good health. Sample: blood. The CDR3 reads CASSIDHGGPVSEQYF. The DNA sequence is TGTGCCAGTAGTATAGATCACGGGGGGCCCGTCTCCGAGCAGTACTTC.